This T cell receptor beta chain is from a study of T cell changes during pregnancy in multiple sclerosis. Clones were sequenced by immunoSEQ multiplex PCR, and TCRdb holds only the in-frame ones, with some missing. The table lists some 100,000 clones, around nine tenths of them singletons. Germline V gene data show CDR1 as MDHEN and CDR2 as SYDVKM. This CDR3 is 15 amino acids long. V lost 4 bases, J lost 4 bases, and 14 bases lay in between. The specimen comprised peripheral blood, sampled in the second trimester of pregnancy. The clonotype comes from a female donor with multiple sclerosis, enrolled in a pregnancy study. This rearrangement joins TRBV28 to TRBJ2-1, with a possible D match to TRBD1 (6 bases). CDR3 residues: CASSYPGTLYNEQFF. CDR3 DNA: TGTGCCAGCAGTTATCCCGGGACACTATACAATGAGCAGTTCTTC.